This T cell receptor (beta chain) was obtained from a study of shared clonotypes between healthy human individuals. The overall study: Per donor, three plates held CD4 naive cells, three held CD4 memory, two held CD8 naive and one held CD8 memory. Overall study findings and caveats: Sequencing depth was expected to influence donor clonotype sharing. Generation of non-shared clonotypes was less probable than generation of clonotypes shared by all four donors.

It was into CD45RA+ naive and CD45RA-negative memory subsets that the CD4+ cells were split. Germline V gene data show CDR1 as KGHSH and CDR2 as LQKENI. The length of the CDR3 is 17 residues. The V segment lost 3 bases and the J segment 2 bases; nucleotides outside the gene matches: 11. Turning to this clone: What it recognizes is unknown.

Clones were read by immunoSEQ multiplex PCR, and TCRdb kept only the in-frame ones, dropping some. The sample carries around 1.6 million clones, approximately 98% recorded once. This chain joins TRBV18 and TRBJ2-5, with 8 bases aligning to TRBD2. The sequence derives from a man aged 30-40 years in good health. Sequencing was done on a sample of naive CD4+ T cells sorted from blood. Subset: CD45RA+ positively selected. DNA of the CDR3: TGTGCCAGCTCACCCATCCGCGGGAGGACCCAACAAGAGACCCAGTACTTC. Its protein is CASSPIRGRTQQETQYF. The complete variable domain, with remaining parts taken from reference TRBV18 and TRBJ2-5, reads NAGVMQNPRHLVRRRGQEARLRCSPMKGHSHVYWYRQLPEEGLKFMVYLQKENIIDESGMPKERFSAEFPKEGPSILRIQQVVRGDSAAYFCASSPIRGRTQQETQYFGPGTRLLVL.